This TCR beta chain stems from a study of blood T cells in healthy people across ages. A J-beta primer mix and a sample-barcoded 5' primer were used in a second PCR of roughly 6 to 12 cycles. TCRdb fed the 5' RACE reads into MiXCR, producing one record per CDR3 protein. In the table there are some 760,000 distinct CDR3 sequences, roughly 25% of which are singletons. Looked up from germline, CDR1 is SGHRS and CDR2 is YFSETQ. The CDR3 covers 14 residues. Trimming removed 0 bases at V and 3 bases at J, with 9 bases between. In addition, the sample was reused for a study of T cells of mothers and their children.

The rearrangement links TRBV5-1 to TRBJ2-5; perhaps TRBD1 as D (5 bases). This TCR derives from a boy younger than 18 in good health. The sequenced sample was blood. CDR3 protein: CASSLVPGKETQYF. CDR3 DNA: TGCGCCAGCAGCTTGGTCCCAGGGAAAGAGACCCAGTACTTC. The whole variable domain, filled in from reference TRBV5-1 and TRBJ2-5, reads KAGVTQTPRYLIKTRGQQVTLSCSPISGHRSVSWYQQTPGQGLQFLFEYFSETQRNKGNFPGRFSGRQFSNSRSEMNVSTLELGDSALYLCASSLVPGKETQYFGPGTRLLVL.